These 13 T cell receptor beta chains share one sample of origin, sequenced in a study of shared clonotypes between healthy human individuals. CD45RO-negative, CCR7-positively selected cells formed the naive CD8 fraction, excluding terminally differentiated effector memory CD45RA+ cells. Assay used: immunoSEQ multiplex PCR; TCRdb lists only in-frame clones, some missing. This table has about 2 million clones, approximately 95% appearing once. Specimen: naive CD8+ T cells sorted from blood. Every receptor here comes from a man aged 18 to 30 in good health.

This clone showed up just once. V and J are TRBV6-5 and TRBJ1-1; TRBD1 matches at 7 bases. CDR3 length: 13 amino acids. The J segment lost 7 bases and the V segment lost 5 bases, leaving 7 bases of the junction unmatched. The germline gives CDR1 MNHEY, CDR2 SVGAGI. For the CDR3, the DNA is TGTGCCAGCAGTCCAGGGGGGGGAGGTGAAGCTTTCTTT. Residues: CASSPGGGGEAFF.

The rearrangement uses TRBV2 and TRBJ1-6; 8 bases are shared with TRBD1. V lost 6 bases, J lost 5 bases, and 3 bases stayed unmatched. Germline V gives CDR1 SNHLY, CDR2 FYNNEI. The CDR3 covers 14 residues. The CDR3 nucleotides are TGTGCCAGCAGGGGACAGGCGAATAATTCACCCCTCCACTTT. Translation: CASRGQANNSPLHF.

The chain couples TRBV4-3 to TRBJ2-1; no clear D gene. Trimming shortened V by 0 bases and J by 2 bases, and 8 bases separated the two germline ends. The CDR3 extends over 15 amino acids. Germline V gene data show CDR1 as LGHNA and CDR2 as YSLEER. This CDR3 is CASSQERSTYNEQFF. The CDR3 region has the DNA TGCGCCAGCAGCCAAGAGCGGTCTACCTACAATGAGCAGTTCTTC.

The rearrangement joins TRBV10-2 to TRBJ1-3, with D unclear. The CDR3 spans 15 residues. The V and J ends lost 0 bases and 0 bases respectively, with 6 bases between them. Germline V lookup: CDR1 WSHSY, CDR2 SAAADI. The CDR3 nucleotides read TGCGCCAGCAGTGAGTCTCGAGGCTCTGGAAACACCATATATTTT. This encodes CASSESRGSGNTIYF.

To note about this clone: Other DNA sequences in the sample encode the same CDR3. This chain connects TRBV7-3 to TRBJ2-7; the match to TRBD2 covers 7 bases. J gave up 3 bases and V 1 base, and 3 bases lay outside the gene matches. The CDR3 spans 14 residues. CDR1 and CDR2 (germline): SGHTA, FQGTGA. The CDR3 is CASSLSPGGYEQYF. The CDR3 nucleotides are TGTGCCAGCAGCTTAAGTCCGGGGGGCTACGAGCAGTACTTC.

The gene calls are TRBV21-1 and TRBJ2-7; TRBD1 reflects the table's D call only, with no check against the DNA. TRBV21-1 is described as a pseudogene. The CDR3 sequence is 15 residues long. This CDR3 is CARTGDATSSYEQYF. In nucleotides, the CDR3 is TGTGCCAGGACAGGGGATGCCACCAGCTCCTACGAGCAGTACTTC.

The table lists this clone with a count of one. Written as DNA, the CDR3 is TGCGCCAGCAGCAACGACAGGAATGAAAAACTGTTTTTT. Its protein product is CASSNDRNEKLFF. V is TRBV4-1 and J is TRBJ1-4; TRBD1 is a possible D gene (6 bases). This CDR3 spans 13 amino acids. Trimming took off 5 bases at V and 5 bases at J, with 9 bases between the two ends. CDR1 MGHRA and CDR2 YSYEKL come from the germline V gene.

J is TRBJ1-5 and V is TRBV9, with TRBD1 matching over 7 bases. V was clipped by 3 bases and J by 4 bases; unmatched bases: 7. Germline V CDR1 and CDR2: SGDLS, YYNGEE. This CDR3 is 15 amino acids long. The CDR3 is CASSAGGQINQPQHF. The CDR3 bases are TGTGCCAGCAGCGCGGGGGGACAGATAAATCAGCCCCAGCATTTT.

CDR3 coding DNA: TGTGCCAGCAGCTCACGGGACGGGCTTTACGAGCAGTACTTC. The encoded protein is CASSSRDGLYEQYF. The chain couples TRBV7-9 to TRBJ2-7; the D call may be TRBD1 or TRBD2 (5 bases each). Trimming removed 4 bases at V and 4 bases at J, with 14 bases between. Germline assignment: CDR1 SEHNR and CDR2 FQNEAQ (reference sequence). The CDR3 has 14 amino acids.

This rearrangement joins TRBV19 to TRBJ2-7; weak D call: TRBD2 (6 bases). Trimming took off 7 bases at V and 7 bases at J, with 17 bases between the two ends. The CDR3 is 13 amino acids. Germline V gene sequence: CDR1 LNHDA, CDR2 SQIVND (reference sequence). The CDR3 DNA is TGTGCCAGTACTCCGGGACTTCTTGGTGAGCAGTACTTC. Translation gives CASTPGLLGEQYF.

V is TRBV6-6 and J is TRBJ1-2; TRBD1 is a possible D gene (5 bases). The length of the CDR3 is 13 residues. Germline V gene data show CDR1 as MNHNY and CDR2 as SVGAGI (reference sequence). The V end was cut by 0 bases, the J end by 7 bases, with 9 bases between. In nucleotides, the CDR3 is TGTGCCAGCAGTTACTCGGGGACCTTTGGCTACACCTTC. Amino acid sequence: CASSYSGTFGYTF.

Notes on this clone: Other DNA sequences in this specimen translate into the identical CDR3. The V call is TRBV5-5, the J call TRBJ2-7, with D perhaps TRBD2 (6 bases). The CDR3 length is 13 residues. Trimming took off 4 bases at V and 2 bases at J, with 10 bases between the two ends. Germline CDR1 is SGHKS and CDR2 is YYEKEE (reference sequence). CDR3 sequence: CASSPGLTYEQYF. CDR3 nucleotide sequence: TGTGCCAGCAGCCCGGGACTTACCTACGAGCAGTACTTC.

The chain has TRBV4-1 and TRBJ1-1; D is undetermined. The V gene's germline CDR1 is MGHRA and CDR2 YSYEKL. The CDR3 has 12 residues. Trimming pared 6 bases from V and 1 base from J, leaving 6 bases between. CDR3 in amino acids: CASRQRNTEAFF. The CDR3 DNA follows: TGCGCCAGCAGACAGCGGAACACTGAAGCTTTCTTT.